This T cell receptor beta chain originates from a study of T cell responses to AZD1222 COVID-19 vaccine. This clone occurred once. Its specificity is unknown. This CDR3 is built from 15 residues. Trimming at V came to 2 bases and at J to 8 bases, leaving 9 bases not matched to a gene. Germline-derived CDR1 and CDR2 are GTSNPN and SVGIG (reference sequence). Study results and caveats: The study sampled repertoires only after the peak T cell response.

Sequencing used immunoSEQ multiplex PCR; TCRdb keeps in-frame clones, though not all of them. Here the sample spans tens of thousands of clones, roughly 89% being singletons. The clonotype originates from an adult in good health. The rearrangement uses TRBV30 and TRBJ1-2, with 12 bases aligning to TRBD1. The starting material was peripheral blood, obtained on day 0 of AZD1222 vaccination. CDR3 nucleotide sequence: TGTGCCTGGAGTTTGTTGGGACAGGGGGCTGAGGGCTACACCTTC. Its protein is CAWSLLGQGAEGYTF.